The clone carrying this T cell receptor (beta chain) occurred a few times. Assay: immunoSEQ multiplex PCR; the TCRdb copy retains only in-frame clones and omits some. Here the sample spans some 150,000 clones, around 80% being singletons. These data originate in a study of blood T cell repertoires in COVID-19. Looked up from germline, CDR1 is SGHRS and CDR2 is YFSETQ. Trimming cost V 0 bases and J 15 bases, with 22 bases left between them. The CDR3 is made up of 15 amino acids. The sample consisted of peripheral blood. The chain is built from TRBV5-1 and TRBJ2-1, with a possible D match to TRBD2 (5 bases). The TCR comes from a human donor in a cohort sampled during active COVID-19. CDR3 DNA: TGCGCCAGCAGCTTGGCCGGAGAGGGCGTGAGTTCTTCGTTCTTC. Translation gives CASSLAGEGVSSSFF.